A single sample is the source of the 18 T cell receptor beta chains below, sequenced in a study of OX40 agonist ivuxolimab in advanced cancers. The method was immunoSEQ multiplex PCR; TCRdb's version includes in-frame clones alone and lacks a portion of them. The sample has tens of thousands of clones; 91% are singletons. This specimen consisted of CD4+ or CD8+ T cells sorted from blood, obtained in a trial of the OX40 agonist ivuxolimab. The receptors stem from an adult with an advanced solid tumor such as melanoma, head and neck, liver or kidney cancer.

This clone was counted only a few times. The genes are TRBV9 and TRBJ2-7; possibly TRBD2 for D (5 bases). Trimming left V 4 bases short and J 6 bases short, with 17 bases between. This CDR3 has 14 amino acids. The germline V gene has CDR1 SGDLS and CDR2 YYNGEE. Here the CDR3 reads CASSPMDWDLEQYF. In DNA, the CDR3 is TGTGCCAGCAGCCCAATGGACTGGGATCTCGAGCAGTACTTC.

V usage is TRBV5-6 and J usage is TRBJ1-4; D not resolved. V lost 1 base, J lost 8 bases, and 9 bases lay in between. In germline, CDR1 is SGHDT, CDR2 YYEEEE. The CDR3 is 13 amino acids. Here the CDR3 DNA reads TGTGCCAGCAGCTTGCTGGAAGGGGAAAAACTGTTTTTT. Its translation is CASSLLEGEKLFF.

This rearrangement joins TRBV28 to TRBJ2-1; TRBD2 might be the D (5 bases). Germline V CDR1 and CDR2: MDHEN, SYDVKM. V was trimmed by 7 bases and J by 0 bases, leaving 10 bases between them. This CDR3 is built from 14 residues. The CDR3 sequence is CASTPGSSYNEQFF. The CDR3 DNA follows: TGTGCCAGCACCCCGGGGAGCTCCTACAATGAGCAGTTCTTC.

V gene TRBV28 combines with J gene TRBJ2-4; perhaps D is TRBD1 or TRBD2 (5 bases each). From germline, CDR1 is MDHEN and CDR2 SYDVKM. The V and J ends lost 4 bases and 5 bases respectively, with 12 bases between them. CDR3 length: 14 residues. The CDR3 loop reads CASSSQRDQNIQYF. CDR3 DNA sequence: TGTGCCAGCAGTTCTCAGAGGGACCAAAACATTCAGTACTTC.

The chain has TRBV7-9 and TRBJ1-2; a possible D gene is TRBD1 (5 bases). Germline assignment: CDR1 SEHNR and CDR2 FQNEAQ (reference sequence). CDR3 length equals 15 residues. The V and J ends lost 0 bases and 5 bases respectively, with 13 bases between them. CDR3 DNA sequence: TGTGCCAGCAGCTTAGCTGCGGGGGAAGCGTATGGCTACACCTTC. It translates to CASSLAAGEAYGYTF.

Note on this clone: Distinct nucleotide sequences in the sample also encode this CDR3. The chain combines TRBV18 with TRBJ1-4; D possibly corresponds to TRBD1 (6 bases). Trimming shortened V by 0 bases and J by 5 bases, and 10 bases separated the two germline ends. The CDR3 has 15 amino acids. In germline, CDR1 is KGHSH, CDR2 LQKENI. CDR3 DNA sequence: TGTGCCAGCTCACCACCGCAGGGGCCGAATGAAAAACTGTTTTTT. Encoded protein: CASSPPQGPNEKLFF.

The gene calls are TRBV5-4 and TRBJ2-7; 8 bases align to TRBD1. The V and J ends lost 2 bases and 2 bases, in that order; junction bases with no gene match: 12. CDR3 length: 17 residues. Germline V gene data show CDR1 as SGHNT and CDR2 as YYREEE (reference sequence). This CDR3 is CASSFGAGGTPTYEQYF. The CDR3 bases are TGTGCCAGCAGCTTTGGTGCAGGGGGCACCCCCACCTACGAGCAGTACTTC.

To note about this clone: At one of its ends the junction is not consistent with the germline gene, which may arise from a read error. This chain uses TRBV28 with TRBJ2-7, with 9 bases fitting TRBD2. Germline V gives CDR1 MDHEN, CDR2 SYDVKM. This CDR3 is built from 14 residues. CDR3 residues: CASTLAGDSYEQYF. The CDR3 DNA reads as TGTGCCAGCACTTTAGCGGGAGACAGCTACGAGCAGTACTTC.

The chain is built from TRBV7-9 and TRBJ1-3, with 7 bases that match TRBD1. The length of the CDR3 is 14 residues. V shed 6 bases and J 2 bases; nucleotides not matched to a gene: 4. Germline V gives CDR1 SEHNR, CDR2 FQNEAQ (reference sequence). The CDR3 sequence: CASRQGQAGNTIYF. CDR3 bases: TGTGCCAGCAGGCAAGGACAGGCTGGAAACACCATATATTTT.

The V call is TRBV11-2, the J call TRBJ2-7; TRBD1 matches 9 bases. The CDR3 spans 16 residues. Germline-derived CDR1 and CDR2 are SGHAT and FQNNGV. Losses at the gene ends were 5 bases for V and 0 bases for J; bases not matched to a gene: 8. The CDR3 DNA is TGTGCCAGCAGCCTCGGGACAGGGTACGACTCCTACGAGCAGTACTTC. It encodes CASSLGTGYDSYEQYF.

CDR3 DNA: TGTGCCAGCAGCTTTGGACATAGCTCCTACAATGAGCAGTTCTTC. Amino acids: CASSFGHSSYNEQFF. This rearrangement joins TRBV7-8 to TRBJ2-1; tentatively, D is TRBD1 (5 bases). With 3 bases removed from V and 0 bases from J, the gap between germline ends came to 9 bases. The CDR3 loop spans 15 amino acids. CDR1 and CDR2 (germline): SGHVS, FQNEAQ.

This chain connects TRBV27 to TRBJ1-1, with 9 bases lining up with TRBD1. This CDR3 has 14 residues. Germline assignment: CDR1 MNHEY and CDR2 SMNVEV (reference sequence). The J segment lost 4 bases and the V segment lost 6 bases, leaving 6 bases of the junction unmatched. This chain's CDR3 is CASRRTGDGTEAFF. CDR3 in DNA: TGTGCCAGCAGGCGGACAGGGGACGGCACTGAAGCTTTCTTT.

The chain has TRBV4-3 and TRBJ2-5; D may be TRBD2 (5 bases). The end of the DNA is better explained by TRBJ2-7, so the J call may be wrong. Per germline, CDR1 LGHNA and CDR2 YSLEER. This CDR3 contains 15 residues. The CDR3 nucleotides read TGCGCCAGCAGCCAAGACGAGGGTTACTCCTACGAGCAGTACTTC. Translated: CASSQDEGYSYEQYF.

This chain joins TRBV9 and TRBJ2-3; perhaps D is TRBD1 or TRBD2 (5 bases each). The CDR3 runs 13 residues. Per germline, CDR1 SGDLS and CDR2 YYNGEE. The V and J ends lost 0 bases and 7 bases respectively, with 9 bases between them. The CDR3 DNA reads TGTGCCAGCAGCGTAGGGGACGCAAATACGCAGTATTTT. It yields the protein CASSVGDANTQYF.

Only one count was recorded for this clone. The rearrangement uses TRBV7-8 and TRBJ2-7; D call uncertain. Per the germline V gene, CDR1 is SGHVS and CDR2 is FQNEAQ. V was shortened by 1 base and J by 7 bases, with 11 bases between the two germline ends. There are 13 residues in the CDR3. The CDR3 is CASSLGVAEEQYF. DNA of the CDR3: TGTGCCAGCAGCTTAGGTGTCGCGGAGGAGCAGTACTTC.

The rearrangement links TRBV5-6 to TRBJ1-2; D unresolved. Germline V gene data show CDR1 as SGHDT and CDR2 as YYEEEE. V lost 4 bases, J lost 8 bases, and 15 bases lay in between. The length of the CDR3 is 13 residues. CDR3 sequence reads: CASSGGLFSGYTF. In nucleotides, the CDR3 is TGTGCCAGCAGCGGAGGACTTTTTTCAGGCTACACCTTC.

This clone has just a few counts. The rearrangement joins TRBV6-4 to TRBJ2-3; D tentatively fits TRBD1 or TRBD2 (5 bases each). This CDR3 region has 14 residues. V gave up 3 bases and J gave up 6 bases, with 13 bases separating them. Germline lookup yields CDR1 MRHNA and CDR2 SNTAGT. CDR3 in amino acids: CASSEDGTMDTQYF. CDR3 DNA sequence: TGTGCCAGCAGTGAGGACGGGACGATGGATACGCAGTATTTT.

The CDR3 loop is CATSYGGRASDTQYF. The CDR3 DNA reads as TGTGCCACCAGCTACGGGGGGAGGGCTTCAGATACGCAGTATTTT. The gene calls are TRBV15 and TRBJ2-3, with 7 bases matching TRBD2. This CDR3 spans 15 amino acids. The ends lost 5 bases at V and 4 bases at J; junction bases unmatched: 9. Germline CDR1 and CDR2: LNHNV and YYDKDF (reference sequence).